The 5 T cell receptor beta chains listed next were all sequenced from one sample in a study of blood T cells in healthy people across ages. With a J-beta primer mix and a sample-barcoded 5' primer, a second PCR ran about 7 to 12 cycles. TCRdb itself ran the 5' RACE reads through MiXCR, one entry per CDR3 protein. The repertoire has roughly 700,000 distinct CDR3 sequences, more than 40% of them found once; the top ten carry under 35%. Sequenced input: blood. All receptors come from an older woman in good health.

The genes are TRBV3-1 and TRBJ1-2; D is unclear. With 0 bases removed from V and 4 bases from J, the gap between germline ends came to 6 bases. The CDR3 totals 13 residues. The germline gives CDR1 LGHDT, CDR2 YNNKEL (reference sequence). In DNA, the CDR3 is TGTGCCAGCAGCCAAGAGGACGGCTATGGCTACACCTTC. This sequence encodes CASSQEDGYGYTF.

V usage is TRBV5-1 and J usage is TRBJ2-3, with 8 bases that match TRBD2. The CDR3 sequence is 15 residues long. The germline gives CDR1 SGHRS, CDR2 YFSETQ. After removal of 4 bases from V and 3 bases from J, the junction contained 7 bases not matched to a gene. CDR3 DNA: TGCGCCAGCAGCGGCGGGGCGGGAGGTACAGATACGCAGTATTTT. Protein: CASSGGAGGTDTQYF.

This sequence joins TRBV7-2 and TRBJ2-1; unclear D gene. V lost 5 bases, J lost 5 bases, and 13 bases lay in between. Germline assignment: CDR1 SGHTA and CDR2 FQGNSA. The CDR3 is made up of 14 amino acids. The CDR3, as DNA: TGTGCCAGCAGCCCCCCGGGCTATAACAATGAGCAGTTCTTC. Protein product: CASSPPGYNNEQFF.

The rearrangement joins TRBV7-9 to TRBJ1-2; D might be TRBD1 (5 bases). Trimming stripped 1 base from V and 0 bases from J, with 12 bases between. CDR3 length equals 16 residues. Germline V CDR1 and CDR2: SEHNR, FQNEAQ (reference sequence). The CDR3 loop reads CASSLVGQGANYGYTF. Here the CDR3 DNA reads TGTGCCAGCAGCTTAGTGGGCCAGGGAGCTAACTATGGCTACACCTTC.

This clonotype has just a few counts. The CDR3 region has the DNA TGTGCCAGCAGCTCCTCAGGGGAGGGAAACATTCAGTACTTC. Translated, it gives CASSSSGEGNIQYF. The chain links TRBV7-9 to TRBJ2-4; tentative D call: TRBD2 (7 bases). V shed 4 bases and J shed 6 bases, with 13 bases lying between them. Germline V CDR1 and CDR2: SEHNR, FQNEAQ (reference sequence). The CDR3 sequence is 14 residues long.